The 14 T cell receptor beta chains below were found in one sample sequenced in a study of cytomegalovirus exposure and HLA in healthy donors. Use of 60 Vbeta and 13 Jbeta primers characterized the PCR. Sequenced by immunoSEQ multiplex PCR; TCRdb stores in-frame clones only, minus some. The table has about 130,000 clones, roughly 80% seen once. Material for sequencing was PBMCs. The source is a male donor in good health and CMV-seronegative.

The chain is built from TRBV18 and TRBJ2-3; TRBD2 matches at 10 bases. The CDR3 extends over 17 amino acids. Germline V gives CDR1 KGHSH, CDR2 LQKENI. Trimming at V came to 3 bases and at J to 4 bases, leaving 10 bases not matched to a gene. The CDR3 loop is CASSPSGGPLQPDTQYF. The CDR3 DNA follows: TGTGCCAGCTCACCTAGCGGGGGGCCCCTCCAACCAGATACGCAGTATTTT.

The CDR3 sequence: CASSIWARENGYTF. The DNA of the CDR3 is TGTGCCAGTAGTATCTGGGCGAGGGAAAATGGCTACACCTTC. The chain employs TRBV19 and TRBJ1-2; D is uncertain. Germline V CDR1 and CDR2: LNHDA, SQIVND (reference sequence). V was clipped by 3 bases and J by 6 bases, with 14 bases between them. The CDR3 contains 14 residues.

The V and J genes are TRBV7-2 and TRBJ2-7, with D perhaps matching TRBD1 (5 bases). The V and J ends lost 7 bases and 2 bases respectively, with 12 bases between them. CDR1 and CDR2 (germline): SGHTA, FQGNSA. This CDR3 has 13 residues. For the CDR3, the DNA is TGTGCCAGCACCCGACCGGACACCTACGAGCAGTACTTC. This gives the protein CASTRPDTYEQYF.

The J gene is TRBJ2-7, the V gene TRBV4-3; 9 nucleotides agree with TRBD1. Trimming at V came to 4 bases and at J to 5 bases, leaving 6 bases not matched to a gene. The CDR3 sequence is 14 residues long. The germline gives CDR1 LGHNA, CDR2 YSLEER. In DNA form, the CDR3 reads TGCGCCAGCAGCCTAGAACAGGGGGCGCACGAGCAGTACTTC. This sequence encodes CASSLEQGAHEQYF.

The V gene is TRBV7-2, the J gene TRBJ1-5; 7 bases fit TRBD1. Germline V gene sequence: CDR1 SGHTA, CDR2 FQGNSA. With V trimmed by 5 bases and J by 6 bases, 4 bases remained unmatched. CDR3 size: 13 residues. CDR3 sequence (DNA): TGTGCCAGCAGCCCTGACAGGGTTCAGCCCCAGCATTTT. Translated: CASSPDRVQPQHF.

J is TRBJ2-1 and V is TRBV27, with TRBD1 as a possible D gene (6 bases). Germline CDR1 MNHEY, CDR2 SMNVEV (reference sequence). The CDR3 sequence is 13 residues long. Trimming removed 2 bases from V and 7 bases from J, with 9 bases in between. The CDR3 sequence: CASSLVGGNEQFF. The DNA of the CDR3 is TGTGCCAGCAGTTTAGTAGGGGGTAATGAGCAGTTCTTC.

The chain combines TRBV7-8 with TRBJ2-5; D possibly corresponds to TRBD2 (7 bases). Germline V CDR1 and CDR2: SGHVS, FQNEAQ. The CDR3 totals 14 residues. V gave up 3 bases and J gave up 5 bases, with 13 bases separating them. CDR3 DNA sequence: TGTGCCAGCAGCTTTCGGACAGCGGGGGAGACCCAGTACTTC. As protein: CASSFRTAGETQYF.

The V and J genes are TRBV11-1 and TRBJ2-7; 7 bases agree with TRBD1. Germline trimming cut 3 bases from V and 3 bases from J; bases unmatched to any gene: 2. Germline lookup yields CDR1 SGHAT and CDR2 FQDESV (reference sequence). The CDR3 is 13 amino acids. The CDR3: CASSFGDSYEQYF. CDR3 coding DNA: TGTGCCAGCAGCTTCGGGGACAGCTACGAGCAGTACTTC. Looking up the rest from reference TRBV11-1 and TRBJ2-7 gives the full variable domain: EAEVAQSPRYKITEKSQAVAFWCDPISGHATLYWYRQILGQGPELLVQFQDESVVDDSQLPKDRFSAERLKGVDSTLKIQPAELGDSAMYLCASSFGDSYEQYFGPGTRLTVT.

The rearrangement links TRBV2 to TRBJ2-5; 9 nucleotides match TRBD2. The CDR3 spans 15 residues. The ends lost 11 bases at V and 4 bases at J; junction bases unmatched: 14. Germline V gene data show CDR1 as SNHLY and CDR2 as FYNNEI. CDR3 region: CACRGSAGGGETQYF. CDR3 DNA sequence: TGTGCCTGTCGGGGATCAGCGGGGGGTGGAGAGACCCAGTACTTC. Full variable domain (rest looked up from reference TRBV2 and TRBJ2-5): EPEVTQTPSHQVTQMGQEVILRCVPISNHLYFYWYRQILGQKVEFLVSFYNNEISEKSEIFDDQFSVERPDGSNFTLKIRSTKLEDSAMYFCACRGSAGGGETQYFGPGTRLLVL.

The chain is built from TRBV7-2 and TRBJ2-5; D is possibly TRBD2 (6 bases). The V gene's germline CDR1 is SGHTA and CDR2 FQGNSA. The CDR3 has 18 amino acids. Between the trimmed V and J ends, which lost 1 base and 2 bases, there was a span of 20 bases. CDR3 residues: CASSLVVPGAYTQETQYF. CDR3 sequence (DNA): TGTGCCAGCAGCTTAGTGGTGCCGGGAGCCTACACACAAGAGACCCAGTACTTC.

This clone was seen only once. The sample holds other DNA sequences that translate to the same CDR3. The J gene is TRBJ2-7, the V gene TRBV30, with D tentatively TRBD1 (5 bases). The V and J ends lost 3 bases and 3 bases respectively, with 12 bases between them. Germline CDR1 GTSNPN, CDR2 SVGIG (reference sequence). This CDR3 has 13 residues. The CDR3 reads CAWSGGDSYEQYF. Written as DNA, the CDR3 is TGTGCCTGGAGCGGTGGCGACAGCTACGAGCAGTACTTC.

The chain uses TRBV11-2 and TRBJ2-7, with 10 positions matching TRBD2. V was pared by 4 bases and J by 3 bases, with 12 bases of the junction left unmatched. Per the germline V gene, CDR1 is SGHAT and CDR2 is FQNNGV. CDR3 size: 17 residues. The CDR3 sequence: CASSSYRTSGKGYEQYF. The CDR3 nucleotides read TGTGCCAGCAGCTCATACCGGACTAGCGGAAAGGGCTACGAGCAGTACTTC.

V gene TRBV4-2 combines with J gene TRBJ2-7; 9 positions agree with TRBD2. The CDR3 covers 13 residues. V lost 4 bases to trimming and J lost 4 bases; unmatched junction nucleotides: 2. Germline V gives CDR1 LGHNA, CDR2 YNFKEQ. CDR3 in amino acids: CASSPGLAYEQYF. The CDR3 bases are TGTGCCAGCAGCCCGGGACTAGCTTACGAGCAGTACTTC.

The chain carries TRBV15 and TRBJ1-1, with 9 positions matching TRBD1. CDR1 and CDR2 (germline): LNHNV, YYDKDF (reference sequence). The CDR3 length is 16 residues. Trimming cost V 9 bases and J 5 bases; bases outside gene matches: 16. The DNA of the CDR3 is TGTGCCACGAGTTACAGGGGGCTCGTGGGGTATACTGAAGCTTTCTTT. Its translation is CATSYRGLVGYTEAFF.